The rows below give T cell receptor beta chains drawn from one sample of a study of T cell responses to AZD1222 COVID-19 vaccine. Clones were sequenced by immunoSEQ multiplex PCR, and TCRdb holds only the in-frame ones, with some missing. In the table there are some 180,000 clones, approximately 94% of which are singletons. Sequences were derived from peripheral blood, sampled 28 days after the second AZD1222 dose. The source of these receptors is an adult who received the AZD1222 COVID-19 vaccine. CDR3s include the opening cysteine and the closing phenylalanine or tryptophan. Fields, in order: D gene, clone size, J gene, V gene, CDR3 protein, CDR3 DNA. D genes are given only for firm matches. Some rows have no size entry. The others give once, few or many, or a class for an expanded clone.

d_call: TRBD1; clone_size: -; j_call: TRBJ1-4; v_call: TRBV6-1; cdr3_aa: CASSALWTGTNEKLFF; cdr3_nt: TGTGCCAGCAGTGCGCTTTGGACAGGCACAAATGAAAAACTGTTTTTT
d_call: TRBD1; clone_size: -; j_call: TRBJ1-5; v_call: TRBV19; cdr3_aa: CASQGGPRQGLGGHQPQHF; cdr3_nt: TGTGCCAGTCAAGGGGGCCCAAGACAGGGATTGGGAGGACATCAGCCCCAGCATTTT
d_call: TRBD2; clone_size: -; j_call: TRBJ2-1; v_call: TRBV14; cdr3_aa: CASSGLAGRLGNEQFF; cdr3_nt: TGTGCCAGCAGCGGACTAGCGGGACGACTGGGGAATGAGCAGTTCTTC
d_call: -; clone_size: -; j_call: TRBJ2-5; v_call: TRBV7-8; cdr3_aa: CASSFSTGSEGYF; cdr3_nt: TGTGCCAGCAGCTTTAGTACGGGGTCGGAGGGGTACTTC
d_call: -; clone_size: -; j_call: TRBJ1-1; v_call: TRBV10-3; cdr3_aa: CAISEGAVGTEAFF; cdr3_nt: TGTGCCATCAGTGAGGGGGCGGTTGGGACTGAAGCTTTCTTT
d_call: -; clone_size: -; j_call: TRBJ2-3; v_call: TRBV5-4; cdr3_aa: CASSLRTDLDTQYF; cdr3_nt: TGTGCCAGCAGCTTACGGACAGACCTAGATACGCAGTATTTT
d_call: -; clone_size: -; j_call: TRBJ2-1; v_call: TRBV12-3/TRBV12-4; cdr3_aa: CASSPGPVEQFF; cdr3_nt: TGTGCCAGCAGCCCTGGGCCGGTTGAGCAGTTCTTC
d_call: -; clone_size: -; j_call: TRBJ1-1; v_call: TRBV28; cdr3_aa: CASSPGPRGTEAFF; cdr3_nt: TGTGCCAGCAGCCCCGGGCCCCGGGGGACTGAAGCTTTCTTT
d_call: TRBD1; clone_size: once; j_call: TRBJ2-7; v_call: TRBV4-1; cdr3_aa: CASSPGQGINEQYF; cdr3_nt: TGCGCCAGCAGCCCGGGACAGGGGATCAACGAGCAGTACTTC
d_call: TRBD1; clone_size: once; j_call: TRBJ1-2; v_call: TRBV4-3; cdr3_aa: CASSQDQGQGNGYTF; cdr3_nt: TGCGCCAGCAGCCAAGATCAGGGACAGGGTAATGGCTACACCTTC
d_call: TRBD1; clone_size: once; j_call: TRBJ1-5; v_call: TRBV28; cdr3_aa: CASRGTGSQSQHF; cdr3_nt: TGTGCCAGCAGGGGGACAGGCAGCCAGTCCCAGCATTTT
d_call: TRBD2; clone_size: once; j_call: TRBJ2-7; v_call: TRBV5-6; cdr3_aa: CASSLGSGRAREQYF; cdr3_nt: TGTGCCAGCAGCCTCGGTAGCGGGAGGGCCCGGGAGCAGTACTTC
d_call: TRBD1; clone_size: -; j_call: TRBJ1-2; v_call: TRBV12-3/TRBV12-4; cdr3_aa: CASRGRDSYGYTF; cdr3_nt: TGTGCCAGCAGGGGGCGGGACAGCTATGGCTACACCTTC
d_call: -; clone_size: -; j_call: TRBJ1-1; v_call: TRBV7-2; cdr3_aa: CASSLVSISTEAFF; cdr3_nt: TGTGCCAGCAGCTTAGTGTCCATCTCCACTGAAGCTTTCTTT
d_call: TRBD2; clone_size: -; j_call: TRBJ2-7; v_call: TRBV28; cdr3_aa: CASSGLASPYEQYF; cdr3_nt: TGTGCCAGCAGTGGACTAGCCTCACCCTACGAGCAGTACTTC
d_call: -; clone_size: -; j_call: TRBJ2-3; v_call: TRBV4-3; cdr3_aa: CASSQGRGGADTQYF; cdr3_nt: TGCGCCAGCAGCCAAGGGCGGGGTGGGGCAGATACGCAGTATTTT
d_call: TRBD1; clone_size: few; j_call: TRBJ1-5; v_call: TRBV28; cdr3_aa: CATGTGNQPQHF; cdr3_nt: TGTGCCACCGGGACAGGGAATCAGCCCCAGCATTTT
d_call: -; clone_size: -; j_call: TRBJ1-4; v_call: TRBV9; cdr3_aa: CASSEQGGKLFF; cdr3_nt: TGTGCCAGCAGCGAGCAGGGAGGGAAACTGTTTTTT
d_call: TRBD1; clone_size: -; j_call: TRBJ1-5; v_call: TRBV5-1; cdr3_aa: CASSLQPGQGNQPQHF; cdr3_nt: TGCGCCAGCAGCTTGCAGCCTGGACAGGGGAATCAGCCCCAGCATTTT
d_call: -; clone_size: -; j_call: TRBJ1-3; v_call: TRBV6-1; cdr3_aa: CASSEEVGAGNTIYF; cdr3_nt: TGTGCCAGCAGTGAAGAGGTGGGGGCTGGAAACACCATATATTTT
d_call: TRBD1; clone_size: -; j_call: TRBJ1-1; v_call: TRBV6-4; cdr3_aa: CASSEAGGAYAFF; cdr3_nt: TGTGCCAGCAGTGAAGCAGGGGGCGCGTATGCTTTCTTT
d_call: -; clone_size: -; j_call: TRBJ1-5; v_call: TRBV6-5; cdr3_aa: CASSYAGRDQPQHF; cdr3_nt: TGTGCCAGCAGTTACGCAGGTCGGGATCAGCCCCAGCATTTT
d_call: -; clone_size: -; j_call: TRBJ2-7; v_call: TRBV5-1; cdr3_aa: CASSPGLRSSYEQYF; cdr3_nt: TGCGCCAGCAGCCCGGGGCTTCGAAGCTCCTACGAGCAGTACTTC
d_call: -; clone_size: -; j_call: TRBJ1-1; v_call: TRBV2; cdr3_aa: CASSSGTEAFF; cdr3_nt: TGTGCCAGCAGTTCCGGGACAGAAGCTTTCTTT
d_call: TRBD1; clone_size: -; j_call: TRBJ1-2; v_call: TRBV20-1; cdr3_aa: CSASAGQGAQGYTF; cdr3_nt: TGCAGTGCTAGTGCGGGACAGGGGGCGCAAGGCTACACCTTC
d_call: -; clone_size: -; j_call: TRBJ1-3; v_call: TRBV2; cdr3_aa: CASMADSGNTIYF; cdr3_nt: TGTGCCAGCATGGCAGACTCTGGAAACACCATATATTTT
d_call: TRBD1; clone_size: -; j_call: TRBJ1-5; v_call: TRBV10-3; cdr3_aa: CAIRATGGEDQPQHF; cdr3_nt: TGTGCCATCAGGGCTACAGGGGGTGAGGATCAGCCCCAGCATTTT
d_call: -; clone_size: -; j_call: TRBJ2-7; v_call: TRBV20-1; cdr3_aa: CSGLTLGEQYF; cdr3_nt: TGCAGTGGACTGACATTGGGCGAGCAGTACTTC
d_call: -; clone_size: -; j_call: TRBJ1-1; v_call: TRBV6-5; cdr3_aa: CASSPGATAEAFF; cdr3_nt: TGTGCCAGCAGCCCCGGGGCGACAGCTGAAGCTTTCTTT
d_call: -; clone_size: -; j_call: TRBJ1-1; v_call: TRBV29-1; cdr3_aa: CSVLKLGGGLNTEAFF; cdr3_nt: TGCAGCGTACTCAAATTGGGGGGCGGTTTGAACACTGAAGCTTTCTTT
d_call: TRBD1; clone_size: few; j_call: TRBJ2-7; v_call: TRBV6-1; cdr3_aa: CASSEDPGGSYEQYF; cdr3_nt: TGTGCCAGCAGTGAAGACCCAGGGGGCTCCTACGAGCAGTACTTC
d_call: -; clone_size: -; j_call: TRBJ1-2; v_call: TRBV7-9; cdr3_aa: CASSLRGREGSNYGYTF; cdr3_nt: TGTGCCAGCAGCTTACGTGGCAGGGAGGGTTCTAACTATGGCTACACCTTC
d_call: TRBD2; clone_size: -; j_call: TRBJ2-1; v_call: TRBV20-1; cdr3_aa: CSASVSGSGGDEQFF; cdr3_nt: TGCAGTGCTAGTGTTTCGGGTAGCGGGGGTGATGAGCAGTTCTTC
d_call: -; clone_size: -; j_call: TRBJ2-7; v_call: TRBV5-1; cdr3_aa: CASSLDFRINYEQYF; cdr3_nt: TGCGCCAGCAGCTTGGACTTCAGGATCAACTACGAGCAGTACTTC
d_call: -; clone_size: few; j_call: TRBJ1-1; v_call: TRBV15; cdr3_aa: CATSRGPNTEAFF; cdr3_nt: TGTGCCACCAGCAGAGGGCCGAACACTGAAGCTTTCTTT
d_call: -; clone_size: -; j_call: TRBJ2-1; v_call: TRBV11-1; cdr3_aa: CASSPRKGQSEQFF; cdr3_nt: TGTGCCAGCAGCCCCCGGAAGGGTCAGAGTGAGCAGTTCTTC
d_call: TRBD1; clone_size: once; j_call: TRBJ2-1; v_call: TRBV4-3; cdr3_aa: CASSQDPSDRGDEQFF; cdr3_nt: TGCGCCAGCAGCCAAGATCCATCGGACAGGGGGGATGAGCAGTTCTTC
d_call: -; clone_size: -; j_call: TRBJ2-7; v_call: TRBV5-5; cdr3_aa: CASSSAWGYEQYF; cdr3_nt: TGTGCCAGCAGCTCGGCTTGGGGTTACGAGCAGTACTTC
d_call: -; clone_size: few; j_call: TRBJ2-2; v_call: TRBV30; cdr3_aa: CAWNRGRDTGELFF; cdr3_nt: TGTGCCTGGAACCGGGGGCGGGACACCGGGGAGCTGTTTTTT
d_call: -; clone_size: -; j_call: TRBJ2-2; v_call: TRBV5-1; cdr3_aa: CASSLNPQGWTNTGELFF; cdr3_nt: TGCGCCAGCAGCTTGAACCCTCAGGGATGGACGAACACCGGGGAGCTGTTTTTT
d_call: TRBD2; clone_size: -; j_call: TRBJ2-7; v_call: TRBV29-1; cdr3_aa: CSVEVGAGVVYEQYF; cdr3_nt: TGCAGCGTTGAAGTGGGAGCGGGGGTCGTATACGAGCAGTACTTC
d_call: TRBD1; clone_size: -; j_call: TRBJ2-3; v_call: TRBV7-9; cdr3_aa: CASSFDRGLSDTQYF; cdr3_nt: TGTGCCAGCAGCTTCGACAGGGGGCTCTCAGATACGCAGTATTTT
d_call: TRBD2; clone_size: -; j_call: TRBJ2-7; v_call: TRBV6-5; cdr3_aa: CASSYTRGGSGEQYF; cdr3_nt: TGTGCCAGCAGTTACACGCGGGGGGGGTCGGGCGAGCAGTACTTC
d_call: TRBD1; clone_size: -; j_call: TRBJ1-2; v_call: TRBV5-6; cdr3_aa: CASSRGTGRGHGYTF; cdr3_nt: TGTGCCAGCAGCCGAGGGACAGGGCGGGGGCATGGCTACACCTTC
d_call: -; clone_size: -; j_call: TRBJ1-1; v_call: TRBV19; cdr3_aa: CASSTSPPGGTEAFF; cdr3_nt: TGTGCCAGTAGTACTTCCCCGCCCGGGGGCACTGAAGCTTTCTTT
d_call: -; clone_size: once; j_call: TRBJ2-2; v_call: TRBV7-5; cdr3_aa: CARSYYRQGGGQNGDTGELFF; cdr3_nt: TGTGCCAGAAGCTACTACCGACAGGGCGGGGGCCAAAACGGGGACACCGGGGAGCTGTTTTTT
d_call: -; clone_size: -; j_call: TRBJ1-4; v_call: TRBV12-3/TRBV12-4; cdr3_aa: CASSTGSSEKLFF; cdr3_nt: TGTGCCAGCAGCACTGGGTCGTCTGAAAAACTGTTTTTT
d_call: TRBD1; clone_size: -; j_call: TRBJ1-2; v_call: TRBV7-2; cdr3_aa: CASSLRQGRQGYTF; cdr3_nt: TGTGCCAGCAGCTTAAGACAGGGGAGGCAAGGCTACACCTTC
d_call: -; clone_size: -; j_call: TRBJ2-1; v_call: TRBV5-6; cdr3_aa: CASSFRHLNEQFF; cdr3_nt: TGTGCCAGCAGCTTTCGACACCTCAATGAGCAGTTCTTC